This T cell receptor (beta chain) was retrieved from a study of blood T cell repertoires in COVID-19. Study-wide context: PBMCs, B-cell-depleted T cells, or T cells provided the cDNA or gDNA that made up the material.

The CDR3 runs to 17 residues. Germline CDR1 is SGHTA and CDR2 is FQGNSA. Trimming shortened V by 5 bases and J by 7 bases, and 24 bases separated the two germline ends. Sequencing was performed with immunoSEQ multiplex PCR; in TCRdb, only in-frame clones are kept and a portion is missing. This sample has around 80,000 clones, with more than 65% found just once. The sequencing sample was made of peripheral blood. This chain joins TRBV7-2 and TRBJ1-5, with a tentative D call TRBD1 (6 bases). The sequence came from a man older than 75 with acute or convalescent COVID-19. The CDR3 DNA reads as TGTGCCAGCAGCCCGCCGGGCAGGGGATTTTTGTGGCAGCCCCAGCATTTT. The encoded protein is CASSPPGRGFLWQPQHF.